The T cell receptor (beta chain) described here comes from a study of cytomegalovirus exposure and HLA in healthy donors. Points from the study as a whole: The listing of about 150 TCR beta chains classed them as cytomegalovirus-associated.

The CDR3 contains 13 residues. The ends were cut back, 1 base at V and 2 bases at J, with 6 bases in the middle. CDR1 is GTSNPN, CDR2 SVGIG, per germline (reference sequence). As concerns this clone: Antigen unknown.

Generated by immunoSEQ multiplex PCR, the TCRdb table keeps only in-frame clones and is missing some. Of over 200,000 clones in the sample, 88% were seen once. The J gene is TRBJ1-5, the V gene TRBV30; D gene uncertain. The sample consisted of PBMCs. The receptor was isolated from a woman aged 18-35 years in good health and CMV-seronegative. CDR3 amino acids: CAWSGGGNQPQHF. Here the CDR3 DNA reads TGTGCCTGGAGTGGAGGAGGCAATCAGCCCCAGCATTTT.